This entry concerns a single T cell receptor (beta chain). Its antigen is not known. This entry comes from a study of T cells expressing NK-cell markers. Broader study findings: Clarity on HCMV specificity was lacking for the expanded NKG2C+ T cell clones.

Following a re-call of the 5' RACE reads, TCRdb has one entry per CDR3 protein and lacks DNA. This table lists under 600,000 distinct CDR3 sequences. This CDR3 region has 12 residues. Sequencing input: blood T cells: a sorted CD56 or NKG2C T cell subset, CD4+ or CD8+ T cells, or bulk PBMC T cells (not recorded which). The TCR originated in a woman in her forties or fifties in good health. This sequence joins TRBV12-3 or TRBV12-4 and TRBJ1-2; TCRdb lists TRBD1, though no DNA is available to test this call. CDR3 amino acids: CASSSPQGGYTF.